Listed here are 27 T cell receptor beta chains from one sample, sequenced in a study of T cell responses to AZD1222 COVID-19 vaccine. Clones were sequenced by immunoSEQ multiplex PCR, and TCRdb holds only the in-frame ones, with some missing. The sample shows roughly 100,000 clones, around 87% of them seen only once. This specimen consisted of peripheral blood, obtained 28 days after the second AZD1222 dose. All receptors derive from an adult who received the AZD1222 COVID-19 vaccine.

The DNA of the CDR3 is TGTGCCAGCAGCAAAGTGACAGGGACTCGTTACGAGCAGTACTTC. The encoded protein is CASSKVTGTRYEQYF. The rearrangement joins TRBV21-1 to TRBJ2-7; the D call TRBD1 from the table was never checked on the DNA. TRBV21-1 is reported as a pseudogene. There are 15 residues in the CDR3.

The chain combines TRBV27 with TRBJ2-2; D may be TRBD2 (5 bases). With 6 bases removed from V and 8 bases from J, the gap between germline ends came to 16 bases. The germline V gene encodes CDR1 MNHEY and CDR2 SMNVEV (reference sequence). CDR3 length: 14 amino acids. CDR3 bases: TGTGCCAGCAGGGAGGAAGACCTAGTGGGGGAGCTGTTTTTT. As protein: CASREEDLVGELFF.

This chain links TRBV5-1 with TRBJ1-4; 7 nucleotides line up with TRBD1. The germline CDR1 and CDR2 sequences are SGHRS and YFSETQ. Trimming removed 2 bases from V and 7 bases from J; junction bases left unmatched: 8. This CDR3 is 15 amino acids long. As DNA, the CDR3 is TGCGCCAGCAGCTTTGGGAGACAGGGCGGTGAAAAACTGTTTTTT. This codes for CASSFGRQGGEKLFF.

The gene calls are TRBV2 and TRBJ1-1; unclear D gene. V was trimmed by 7 bases and J by 6 bases, leaving 9 bases between them. CDR3 length: 11 residues. Germline CDR1 reads SNHLY; CDR2 reads FYNNEI. The CDR3 sequence: CASNTGAEAFF. The CDR3 DNA is TGTGCCAGCAATACCGGGGCTGAAGCTTTCTTT.

The gene calls are TRBV5-1 and TRBJ1-3; unclear D gene. Trimming pared 0 bases from V and 8 bases from J, leaving 12 bases between. This CDR3 has 14 residues. CDR1 SGHRS and CDR2 YFSETQ come from the germline V gene. The CDR3 coding sequence is TGCGCCAGCAGCTTGGCGGGAGTCGGGGACACCATATATTTT. Amino acids: CASSLAGVGDTIYF.

The gene calls are TRBV9 and TRBJ1-2, with D unresolved. Germline assignment: CDR1 SGDLS and CDR2 YYNGEE. The CDR3 consists of 15 residues. Trimming left V 4 bases short and J 3 bases short, with 16 bases between. CDR3 bases: TGTGCCAGCAGCACCAACCTCGCAGGCTACTATGGCTACACCTTC. Residues: CASSTNLAGYYGYTF.

This chain connects TRBV9 to TRBJ2-1; weak D call: TRBD2 (6 bases). The germline CDR1 and CDR2 sequences are SGDLS and YYNGEE. The V and J ends lost 4 bases and 4 bases respectively, with 12 bases between them. This CDR3 region has 14 residues. CDR3 loop: CASSPGLRYNEQFF. In DNA, the CDR3 is TGTGCCAGCAGCCCGGGACTTCGTTACAATGAGCAGTTCTTC.

The CDR3 DNA reads TGCGCCAGCAGCCAAGGGGGACAGGGGACTTCCTACGAGCAGTACTTC. It specifies CASSQGGQGTSYEQYF. V is TRBV4-1 and J is TRBJ2-7; the match to TRBD1 covers 10 bases. Germline lookup yields CDR1 MGHRA and CDR2 YSYEKL. This CDR3 comprises 16 residues. J gave up 1 base and V 1 base, and 4 bases lay outside the gene matches.

The J gene is TRBJ1-1, the V gene TRBV5-6; perhaps TRBD1 as D (5 bases). The CDR3 covers 15 residues. CDR1 is SGHDT, CDR2 YYEEEE, per germline. Trimming cost V 7 bases and J 0 bases, with 16 bases left between them. In DNA form, the CDR3 reads TGTGCCAGCTCCGTCAGCCGACAGTTGAACACTGAAGCTTTCTTT. Amino acids: CASSVSRQLNTEAFF.

This clone was seen a handful of times. The rearrangement joins TRBV7-9 to TRBJ1-2; D unclear. This CDR3 is 14 amino acids long. Trimming cost V 11 bases and J 0 bases, with 16 bases left between them. CDR1 and CDR2 (germline): SEHNR, FQNEAQ (reference sequence). The CDR3 region has the DNA TGTGCCCGACCGGAGGGAACAGCTAACTATGGCTACACCTTC. This translates into CARPEGTANYGYTF.

V gene TRBV6-4 combines with J gene TRBJ2-1, with TRBD1 matching over 9 bases. V was pared by 3 bases and J by 8 bases, with 8 bases of the junction left unmatched. CDR3 length: 15 amino acids. Per the germline V gene, CDR1 is MRHNA and CDR2 is SNTAGT. Here the CDR3 DNA reads TGTGCCAGCAGTGAGTCCGGGACAGGGTTATATGAGCAGTTCTTC. Amino acids: CASSESGTGLYEQFF.

J is TRBJ1-1 and V is TRBV4-1, with 9 bases that match TRBD1. From germline, CDR1 is MGHRA and CDR2 YSYEKL. V lost 3 bases and J lost 8; bases outside the gene matches: 7. The CDR3 is made up of 14 amino acids. The CDR3 is CASSQTGGQGEAFF. The CDR3 DNA sequence: TGCGCCAGCAGCCAGACGGGGGGACAGGGAGAAGCTTTCTTT.

The J gene is TRBJ1-1, the V gene TRBV18, with TRBD1 identical over 9 bases. V lost 3 bases, J lost 6 bases, and 11 bases stayed unmatched. Germline V lookup: CDR1 KGHSH, CDR2 LQKENI. The CDR3 is made up of 16 amino acids. The CDR3 DNA reads as TGTGCCAGCTCACCCCTTCCCGGACAGGGGTTCCCTGAAGCTTTCTTT. It codes for CASSPLPGQGFPEAFF.

This chain connects TRBV2 to TRBJ2-3; D ambiguous. CDR3 length: 14 amino acids. Germline CDR1 reads SNHLY; CDR2 reads FYNNEI. Trimming took off 6 bases at V and 6 bases at J, with 16 bases between the two ends. The CDR3 loop is CASSPDRGRDTQYF. CDR3 in DNA: TGTGCCAGCAGCCCGGACCGAGGCAGGGATACGCAGTATTTT.

This clone was detected a few times. CDR3 in DNA: TGTGCCAGCAGCCAGGGTTGGGGAAACACCATATATTTT. As protein: CASSQGWGNTIYF. V is TRBV3-1 (or the pseudogene TRBV3-2) and J is TRBJ1-3; D not certain. CDR3 length equals 13 residues. CDR1 and CDR2 (germline): LGHDT, YNNKEL (reference sequence). V was cut by 3 bases and J by 4 bases, with 7 bases left in between.

V usage is TRBV18 and J usage is TRBJ2-2, with D perhaps TRBD2 (6 bases). Germline V lookup: CDR1 KGHSH, CDR2 LQKENI. The CDR3 is 14 residues long. Deletions cut 2 bases from V and 2 bases from J, with 6 bases between. CDR3 DNA: TGTGCCAGCTCACCAGCGGGAAACACCGGGGAGCTGTTTTTT. Protein product: CASSPAGNTGELFF.

J is TRBJ1-2 and V is TRBV6-5; possible D gene TRBD1, 6 bases. Germline CDR1 is MNHEY and CDR2 is SVGAGI. The CDR3 sequence is 13 residues long. Trimming took 2 bases from V and 4 from J, leaving 8 bases between them. CDR3 nucleotide sequence: TGTGCCAGCAGTTACACAGGGAGCTATGGCTACACCTTC. Its protein product is CASSYTGSYGYTF.

V gene TRBV20-1 combines with J gene TRBJ2-1, with unresolved D. Germline V gene data show CDR1 as DFQATT and CDR2 as SNEGSKA (reference sequence). The germline V and J ends were trimmed by 3 bases and 4 bases, with 10 bases remaining between them. The CDR3 is 13 amino acids. CDR3 coding DNA: TGCAGTGCTAGTGAAGACATTTACAATGAGCAGTTCTTC. Residues: CSASEDIYNEQFF.

V usage is TRBV6-4 and J usage is TRBJ1-1; tentatively, D is TRBD1 (5 bases). This CDR3 region has 14 residues. Germline V gives CDR1 MRHNA, CDR2 SNTAGT. Trimming took 0 bases from V and 7 from J, leaving 12 bases between them. This CDR3 reads CASSDSGRVGEAFF. CDR3 DNA: TGTGCCAGCAGTGACTCGGGGCGGGTGGGTGAAGCTTTCTTT.

This chain joins TRBV27 and TRBJ1-3, with 7 bases fitting TRBD1. Germline CDR1 reads MNHEY; CDR2 reads SMNVEV (reference sequence). Trimming cost V 5 bases and J 1 base; bases outside gene matches: 8. This CDR3 has 16 residues. CDR3 DNA: TGTGCCAGCAGTCCGGACAGGTTTTTTTCTGGAAACACCATATATTTT. Translation gives CASSPDRFFSGNTIYF.

The chain joins TRBV28 to TRBJ2-3, with D unresolved. Trimming pared 6 bases from V and 0 bases from J, leaving 7 bases between. From germline, CDR1 is MDHEN and CDR2 SYDVKM. The CDR3 has 13 residues. CDR3 sequence: CASRPRSTDTQYF. For the CDR3, the DNA is TGTGCCAGCAGGCCTAGGAGCACAGATACGCAGTATTTT.

The V call is TRBV18, the J call TRBJ2-3; D not resolved. Deletions cut 6 bases from V and 0 bases from J, with 10 bases between. Germline CDR1 and CDR2: KGHSH and LQKENI. This CDR3 is 14 amino acids long. Here the CDR3 DNA reads TGTGCCAGCTCCCACCAACCTAGCACAGATACGCAGTATTTT. Its protein product is CASSHQPSTDTQYF.

The chain is built from TRBV12-3 or TRBV12-4 and TRBJ2-2; D might be TRBD1 (6 bases). The CDR3 loop spans 12 amino acids. V lost 6 bases and J lost 7, with 9 bases in between. This chain's CDR3 is CASRAGVGELFF. CDR3 nucleotide sequence: TGTGCCAGCAGGGCAGGGGTCGGGGAGCTGTTTTTT.

The chain recombines TRBV20-1 with TRBJ2-3; unclear D gene. The length of the CDR3 is 11 residues. CDR1 and CDR2 (germline): DFQATT, SNEGSKA (reference sequence). Deletions cut 3 bases from V and 6 bases from J, with 7 bases between. The CDR3 loop is CSASFLDTQYF. The CDR3 nucleotides are TGCAGTGCTAGCTTCTTGGATACGCAGTATTTT.

The chain joins TRBV19 to TRBJ1-5; D not resolved. CDR3 length: 14 amino acids. Germline CDR1 LNHDA, CDR2 SQIVND (reference sequence). Trimming removed 5 bases from V and 3 bases from J, with 11 bases in between. This CDR3 reads CASSLDGVNQPQHF. The CDR3 DNA is TGTGCCAGTAGTCTCGACGGGGTCAATCAGCCCCAGCATTTT. Full variable domain (remainder filled in from reference TRBV19 and TRBJ1-5): DGGITQSPKYLFRKEGQNVTLSCEQNLNHDAMYWYRQDPGQGLRLIYYSQIVNDFQKGDIAEGYSVSREKKESFPLTVTSAQKNPTAFYLCASSLDGVNQPQHFGDGTRLSIL.

The chain links TRBV7-2 to TRBJ2-5, with TRBD1 as a possible D gene (6 bases). This CDR3 comprises 15 residues. With 5 bases removed from V and 0 bases from J, the gap between germline ends came to 13 bases. Germline CDR1 and CDR2: SGHTA and FQGNSA. As DNA, the CDR3 is TGTGCCAGCAGCAATCAGGGGTGGTACCAAGAGACCCAGTACTTC. It codes for CASSNQGWYQETQYF.

The sample holds one count of this clone. V gene TRBV6-5 combines with J gene TRBJ2-3; tentatively, D is TRBD2 (5 bases). This CDR3 region has 15 residues. Germline-derived CDR1 and CDR2 are MNHEY and SVGAGI. Trimming took off 7 bases at V and 3 bases at J, with 17 bases between the two ends. The CDR3 region is CASTRWWGETDTQYF. The CDR3 nucleotides are TGTGCCAGCACGCGGTGGTGGGGAGAAACAGATACGCAGTATTTT.